This T cell receptor beta chain was sequenced in a study of monozygotic twins with inflammatory bowel disease. Findings of the study overall: Twins with IBD had fewer clonotypes in common with others than healthy twins, particularly during disease activity.

Points on this clonotype: Its antigen is still unknown.

The germline CDR1 and CDR2 sequences are DFQATT and SNEGSKA (reference sequence). CDR3 length: 16 residues. Investigators made cDNA in eight separate reactions per sample. TCRdb reprocessed the 5' RACE reads and stores each CDR3 protein as one record, lacking DNA. The sample's table shows about 300,000 distinct CDR3 sequences. Whole blood without T cell sorting served as the source of isolated total RNA. The clonotype originates from a human donor with ulcerative colitis or Crohn's disease, or a healthy co-twin of an affected twin (not recorded which). Material: blood. This chain joins TRBV20-1 and TRBJ2-1; the TCRdb call, TRBD2, lacks DNA for checking. CDR3 sequence reads: CSARRTNSGAYNEQFF.